The 10 T cell receptor beta chains in this list originate from one sample, sequenced in a study of blood T cell repertoires in COVID-19. TCRdb keeps only in-frame clones here, not all; method: immunoSEQ multiplex PCR. In the table there are approximately 230,000 clones, roughly 80% of which are singletons. Sequenced: peripheral blood. The receptors derive from an elderly man with acute or convalescent COVID-19.

The CDR3 spells CSVLGQRATNEKLFF. The CDR3 bases are TGCAGCGTTTTGGGACAGCGTGCAACTAATGAAAAACTGTTTTTT. The chain links TRBV29-1 to TRBJ1-4, with 7 bases matching TRBD1. CDR1 is SQVTM, CDR2 ANQGSEA, per germline. CDR3 length equals 15 residues. V lost 5 bases and J lost 0; bases outside the gene matches: 6.

This chain uses TRBV19 with TRBJ2-7; TRBD1 matches 7 bases. Trimming removed 1 base from V and 7 bases from J; junction bases left unmatched: 13. CDR1 and CDR2 (germline): LNHDA, SQIVND (reference sequence). The CDR3 covers 16 residues. The CDR3 DNA reads TGTGCCAGTAGTATAGGTTCTTCGGACAGGTCAGAGGAGCAGTACTTC. Encoded protein: CASSIGSSDRSEEQYF.

The V and J genes are TRBV18 and TRBJ2-2; D remains unclear. Germline loops: CDR1 KGHSH, CDR2 LQKENI. The CDR3 has 14 residues. V lost 3 bases to trimming and J lost 0 bases, with 5 bases between them. As DNA, the CDR3 is TGTGCCAGCTCACCTAACACGAACACCGGGGAGCTGTTTTTT. The encoded protein is CASSPNTNTGELFF.

This chain uses TRBV2 with TRBJ2-3; TRBD2 matches at 7 bases. This CDR3 has 16 amino acids. With 2 bases clipped from V and 0 bases from J, the junction kept 5 bases outside the gene matches. Germline V gene data show CDR1 as SNHLY and CDR2 as FYNNEI. The CDR3 here is CASSEQRGLSTDTQYF. CDR3 bases: TGTGCCAGCAGTGAACAGCGGGGACTAAGCACAGATACGCAGTATTTT.

This chain uses TRBV5-6 with TRBJ2-4; the match to TRBD2 covers 7 bases. V lost 4 bases and J lost 7; bases outside the gene matches: 8. The CDR3 runs to 14 residues. Germline-derived CDR1 and CDR2 are SGHDT and YYEEEE. The chain's CDR3 is CASSPVGRENIQYF. CDR3 DNA sequence: TGTGCCAGCAGCCCTGTGGGGCGGGAGAACATTCAGTACTTC.

The chain couples TRBV7-8 to TRBJ2-1; 8 bases are a match to TRBD2. The V gene end was trimmed by 2 bases and the J gene end by 10 bases; junction bases not matched to a gene: 7. CDR3 length: 14 amino acids. Germline loops: CDR1 SGHVS, CDR2 FQNEAQ. The CDR3 protein is CASSLRGGQGEQFF. In DNA, the CDR3 is TGTGCCAGCAGCTTACGGGGGGGGCAAGGAGAGCAGTTCTTC.

The V and J genes are TRBV5-6 and TRBJ2-1, with D maybe TRBD1 (6 bases). The CDR3 has 15 amino acids. The germline V and J ends were trimmed by 3 bases and 0 bases, with 10 bases remaining between them. Germline V gene data show CDR1 as SGHDT and CDR2 as YYEEEE. The CDR3 protein is CASSWDISSYNEQFF. CDR3 sequence (DNA): TGTGCCAGCAGCTGGGACATCAGCTCCTACAATGAGCAGTTCTTC.

The chain has TRBV19 and TRBJ1-2, with 8 bases matching TRBD1. CDR3 size: 14 residues. V dropped 5 bases and J dropped 3; count of bases not matched to a gene: 5. Looked up from germline, CDR1 is LNHDA and CDR2 is SQIVND (reference sequence). The CDR3 DNA reads TGTGCCAGTAGTGAGGCAGGGGGCTACTATGGCTACACCTTC. Encoded protein: CASSEAGGYYGYTF.

This clone was seen a single time. The chain couples TRBV18 to TRBJ2-1, with TRBD2 matching 14 bases. J lost 9 bases, V lost 3 bases, and 4 bases had no gene match. CDR1 and CDR2 (germline): KGHSH, LQKENI. This CDR3 contains 15 residues. In DNA, the CDR3 is TGTGCCAGCTCACCGACTAGCGGGAGGGTAGGTGAGCAGTTCTTC. Its translation is CASSPTSGRVGEQFF.

The chain combines TRBV30 with TRBJ1-4; no reliable D call. Looked up from germline, CDR1 is GTSNPN and CDR2 is SVGIG (reference sequence). The CDR3 has 13 residues. The V end was cut by 3 bases, the J end by 7 bases, with 12 bases between. As DNA, the CDR3 is TGTGCCTGGAGCGGAGGGCCGGGTGAAAAACTGTTTTTT. Translated, it gives CAWSGGPGEKLFF.